This is a list of T cell receptor beta chains from one sample in a study of blood T cell repertoires in COVID-19. Method: immunoSEQ multiplex PCR; TCRdb's copy keeps in-frame clones and lacks some. The table has 50,000 to 65,000 clones, approximately 91% seen once. Sequencing used peripheral blood. The receptors here all came from a man aged 50 to 59 with active COVID-19. The CDR3 runs from the conserved cysteine through the conserved F or W. Fields, in order: J gene, clone size, V gene, D gene, CDR3 DNA, CDR3 protein. The D gene is left open where the match is weak. Clone size is shown for a subset of rows, as once, few, many or a class of expanded clone.

j_gene: TRBJ2-3
abundance: NA
v_gene: TRBV7-2
d_gene: NA
CDR3nt: TGTGCCAGCAGCCCGTCCTCGCGGGGGCCCATCGATACGCAGTATTTT
CDR3aa: CASSPSSRGPIDTQYF

j_gene: TRBJ2-5
abundance: NA
v_gene: TRBV15
d_gene: NA
CDR3nt: TGTACCACCAGCAGAGCAAAAAAAGAGACCCAGTACTTC
CDR3aa: CTTSRAKKETQYF

j_gene: TRBJ2-7
abundance: once
v_gene: TRBV5-1
d_gene: NA
CDR3nt: TGCGCCAGCAGCTTGGGGGACATATACGAGCAGTACTTC
CDR3aa: CASSLGDIYEQYF

j_gene: TRBJ2-3
abundance: once
v_gene: TRBV5-1
d_gene: TRBD2
CDR3nt: TGCGCCAGCAGCTTCACTAGCGGGGGGGATACGCAGTATTTT
CDR3aa: CASSFTSGGDTQYF

j_gene: TRBJ2-1
abundance: NA
v_gene: TRBV18
d_gene: TRBD1
CDR3nt: TGTGCCAGCTCACCACCGGGACAGGGCCCCTTTCCATTCGAGCAGTTCTTC
CDR3aa: CASSPPGQGPFPFEQFF

j_gene: TRBJ1-5
abundance: medium-sized
v_gene: TRBV6-5
d_gene: NA
CDR3nt: TGTGCCAGCAGTCCCCAGGGTTGGGTAAATCAGCCCCAGCATTTT
CDR3aa: CASSPQGWVNQPQHF

j_gene: TRBJ2-5
abundance: once
v_gene: TRBV5-1
d_gene: NA
CDR3nt: TGCGCCAGCAGCCCAGGTCTGATGGGAGAGACCCAGTACTTC
CDR3aa: CASSPGLMGETQYF

j_gene: TRBJ2-1
abundance: NA
v_gene: TRBV6-5
d_gene: NA
CDR3nt: TGTGCCAGCAGTTTATCGAGGGTCTCTAACAATGAGCAGTTCTTC
CDR3aa: CASSLSRVSNNEQFF

j_gene: TRBJ1-5
abundance: NA
v_gene: TRBV30
d_gene: NA
CDR3nt: TGTGCCTGGCACCCAGGGGTAGGACAGCCCCAGCATTTT
CDR3aa: CAWHPGVGQPQHF

j_gene: TRBJ2-5
abundance: NA
v_gene: TRBV30
d_gene: NA
CDR3nt: TGTGCCTGGGCGCGAGGTAGGTCGGAGACCCAGTACTTC
CDR3aa: CAWARGRSETQYF

j_gene: TRBJ1-2
abundance: once
v_gene: TRBV5-4
d_gene: TRBD1
CDR3nt: TGTGCCAGCAGCTTGGTGATCGGACAGGTCTATGGCTACACCTTC
CDR3aa: CASSLVIGQVYGYTF

j_gene: TRBJ1-4
abundance: once
v_gene: TRBV11-3
d_gene: NA
CDR3nt: TGTGCCAGCAGCTTAGGAAGCAGCCGGGGGGAAAAACTGTTTTTT
CDR3aa: CASSLGSSRGEKLFF

j_gene: TRBJ2-1
abundance: NA
v_gene: TRBV4-2
d_gene: TRBD2
CDR3nt: TGTGCCAGCAGCCCTGGGCGGGGGTTTAATGAGCAGTTCTTC
CDR3aa: CASSPGRGFNEQFF

j_gene: TRBJ2-5
abundance: once
v_gene: TRBV3-1/TRBV3-2
d_gene: TRBD2
CDR3nt: TGTGCCAGCAGTCGACTAGCGGGGGGAGAGACCCAGTACTTC
CDR3aa: CASSRLAGGETQYF

j_gene: TRBJ2-2
abundance: NA
v_gene: TRBV5-1
d_gene: NA
CDR3nt: TGCGCCAGCAGAAGGACAGAATACACCGGGGAGCTGTTTTTT
CDR3aa: CASRRTEYTGELFF

j_gene: TRBJ1-1
abundance: NA
v_gene: TRBV18
d_gene: NA
CDR3nt: TGTGCCAGCTCCCCCCGAAGCGTCACTGAAGCTTTCTTT
CDR3aa: CASSPRSVTEAFF

j_gene: TRBJ2-5
abundance: NA
v_gene: TRBV4-1
d_gene: TRBD2
CDR3nt: TGCGCCAGCAGCCCTGGTCTAGCGGGGGTTGCGACCCAGTACTTC
CDR3aa: CASSPGLAGVATQYF

j_gene: TRBJ1-5
abundance: NA
v_gene: TRBV5-6
d_gene: NA
CDR3nt: TGTGCCAGCAGCCGCCAGGGGCTGAGCAATCAGCCCCAGCATTTT
CDR3aa: CASSRQGLSNQPQHF

j_gene: TRBJ1-1
abundance: NA
v_gene: TRBV15
d_gene: TRBD1
CDR3nt: TGTGCCACCAGCAGGGACCCGGGACAGGGTATCACTGAAGCTTTCTTT
CDR3aa: CATSRDPGQGITEAFF

j_gene: TRBJ1-5
abundance: NA
v_gene: TRBV7-2
d_gene: NA
CDR3nt: TGTGCCAGCAGCCTCAGAGGTCAGCCCCAGCATTTT
CDR3aa: CASSLRGQPQHF

j_gene: TRBJ2-3
abundance: NA
v_gene: TRBV15
d_gene: TRBD2
CDR3nt: TGTGCCACCAGCCCGGGGAGCGGGGGGGCCAGCACAGATACGCAGTATTTT
CDR3aa: CATSPGSGGASTDTQYF

j_gene: TRBJ2-7
abundance: NA
v_gene: TRBV7-8
d_gene: TRBD1
CDR3nt: TGTGCCAGCAGCTTAGCCCACAGGGGTCACTACGAGCAGTACTTC
CDR3aa: CASSLAHRGHYEQYF

j_gene: TRBJ1-2
abundance: NA
v_gene: TRBV6-5
d_gene: TRBD1
CDR3nt: TGTGCCAGCAGGCTCGCGACAGGGGATCGTGGCTACACCTTC
CDR3aa: CASRLATGDRGYTF

j_gene: TRBJ2-5
abundance: NA
v_gene: TRBV3-1/TRBV3-2
d_gene: TRBD2
CDR3nt: TGTGCCAGCAGCCCTGGGCTAGCGGGGGGTCAAGAGACCCAGTACTTC
CDR3aa: CASSPGLAGGQETQYF

j_gene: TRBJ2-1
abundance: NA
v_gene: TRBV6-6
d_gene: NA
CDR3nt: TGTGCCAGCAGTTACTCCCTCAGTGAGCAGTTCTTC
CDR3aa: CASSYSLSEQFF

j_gene: TRBJ1-3
abundance: once
v_gene: TRBV14
d_gene: NA
CDR3nt: TGTGCCAGCAGCCAAGGGCAGGGTTTCTCTGGAAACACCATATATTTT
CDR3aa: CASSQGQGFSGNTIYF

j_gene: TRBJ1-2
abundance: NA
v_gene: TRBV6-2/TRBV6-3
d_gene: TRBD1
CDR3nt: TGTGCCAGCAGTTCCGGGACAGGGAACTATGGCTACACCTTC
CDR3aa: CASSSGTGNYGYTF

j_gene: TRBJ2-7
abundance: NA
v_gene: TRBV4-2
d_gene: NA
CDR3nt: TGTGCCAGCAGCCAAGATTGGGCGCAAAGCTCCTACGAGCAGTACTTC
CDR3aa: CASSQDWAQSSYEQYF

j_gene: TRBJ2-3
abundance: NA
v_gene: TRBV5-4
d_gene: TRBD1
CDR3nt: TGTGCCAGCAGCCCAAGACCGGGACAGGGGTACGATACGCAGTATTTT
CDR3aa: CASSPRPGQGYDTQYF

j_gene: TRBJ2-3
abundance: NA
v_gene: TRBV7-3
d_gene: NA
CDR3nt: TGTGCCAGCAGCTCTAGCCGGGCAGATACGCAGTATTTT
CDR3aa: CASSSSRADTQYF

j_gene: TRBJ2-3
abundance: NA
v_gene: TRBV7-6
d_gene: TRBD2
CDR3nt: TGTGCCAGCAGCTCCACCCTAGCGGGGGGTACAGATACGCAGTATTTT
CDR3aa: CASSSTLAGGTDTQYF

j_gene: TRBJ2-1
abundance: NA
v_gene: TRBV9
d_gene: TRBD2
CDR3nt: TGTGCCAGCAGCTCCGTAGCGGGGGGATCTACAAATGAGCAGTTCTTC
CDR3aa: CASSSVAGGSTNEQFF

j_gene: TRBJ2-2
abundance: NA
v_gene: TRBV19
d_gene: TRBD1
CDR3nt: TGTGCCAGTAGTACACAGGGGCCCGGGGAGCTGTTTTTT
CDR3aa: CASSTQGPGELFF

j_gene: TRBJ1-4
abundance: NA
v_gene: TRBV6-5
d_gene: TRBD1
CDR3nt: TGTGCCAGCAGCGGGACAGGGATCCATGAAAAACTGTTTTTT
CDR3aa: CASSGTGIHEKLFF

j_gene: TRBJ2-3
abundance: NA
v_gene: TRBV5-4
d_gene: TRBD1
CDR3nt: TGTGCCAGCAGCCTCCCGACAGGGGGCCTAGATACGCAGTATTTT
CDR3aa: CASSLPTGGLDTQYF

j_gene: TRBJ1-1
abundance: once
v_gene: TRBV10-3
d_gene: NA
CDR3nt: TGTGCCATCAGTGAGTCCAGTCCGGGGAGGGGCCCTGAAGCTTTCTTT
CDR3aa: CAISESSPGRGPEAFF

j_gene: TRBJ2-7
abundance: NA
v_gene: TRBV3-1/TRBV3-2
d_gene: TRBD1
CDR3nt: TGTGCCACCGAGGACAGGACCTACGAGCAGTACTTC
CDR3aa: CATEDRTYEQYF

j_gene: TRBJ2-5
abundance: NA
v_gene: TRBV5-6
d_gene: NA
CDR3nt: TGTGCCAGCAGCTTTTTAAGGGGAGAGACCCAGTACTTC
CDR3aa: CASSFLRGETQYF

j_gene: TRBJ1-1
abundance: NA
v_gene: TRBV20-1
d_gene: TRBD1
CDR3nt: TGCAGTGCTAGTGACCCAGGGGGGCAATCTGAAGCTTTCTTT
CDR3aa: CSASDPGGQSEAFF

j_gene: TRBJ1-2
abundance: once
v_gene: TRBV4-2
d_gene: NA
CDR3nt: TGTGCCAGCAGCCAAGACGATAGGGGGACTGGCTACACCTTC
CDR3aa: CASSQDDRGTGYTF

j_gene: TRBJ1-4
abundance: NA
v_gene: TRBV5-1
d_gene: NA
CDR3nt: TGCGCCAGCAGCTTGACAGGCGGGGATCCGGAGTTTTTT
CDR3aa: CASSLTGGDPEFF

j_gene: TRBJ2-7
abundance: NA
v_gene: TRBV10-3
d_gene: TRBD1
CDR3nt: TGTGCCATCAGTCAACAGGGGAGCTACGAGCAGTACTTC
CDR3aa: CAISQQGSYEQYF

j_gene: TRBJ2-3
abundance: NA
v_gene: TRBV7-9
d_gene: TRBD2
CDR3nt: TGTGCCAGCAGCCTCCGGGGGGACCGCACAGATACGCAGTATTTT
CDR3aa: CASSLRGDRTDTQYF

j_gene: TRBJ1-2
abundance: NA
v_gene: TRBV29-1
d_gene: NA
CDR3nt: TGCAGCGTTGAAGATAGACAGAACTATGGCTACACCTTC
CDR3aa: CSVEDRQNYGYTF

j_gene: TRBJ2-1
abundance: NA
v_gene: TRBV7-2
d_gene: NA
CDR3nt: TGTGCCAGCAGCTTAGCGCGGCGAGACAATGAGCAGTTCTTC
CDR3aa: CASSLARRDNEQFF

j_gene: TRBJ2-7
abundance: NA
v_gene: TRBV10-3
d_gene: TRBD2
CDR3nt: TGTGCCATCCGCCGACTAGCGGGGGACCTGGAGCAGTACTTC
CDR3aa: CAIRRLAGDLEQYF

j_gene: TRBJ1-1
abundance: NA
v_gene: TRBV19
d_gene: TRBD1
CDR3nt: TGTGCCAGTATCCGGGACAGGTATGCTGAAGCTTTCTTT
CDR3aa: CASIRDRYAEAFF

j_gene: TRBJ1-2
abundance: NA
v_gene: TRBV10-3
d_gene: TRBD1
CDR3nt: TGTGCCATCAGTGATCGAAAATCCAGGGGGTCGGTCTATGGCTACACCTTC
CDR3aa: CAISDRKSRGSVYGYTF

j_gene: TRBJ2-3
abundance: NA
v_gene: TRBV6-2/TRBV6-3
d_gene: NA
CDR3nt: TGTGCCAGCAGTTACGGGCTAACCCTCGGGTATTTT
CDR3aa: CASSYGLTLGYF

j_gene: TRBJ2-3
abundance: NA
v_gene: TRBV5-1
d_gene: TRBD1
CDR3nt: TGCGCCAGCAGCCCACAGGGGGCCCCAGATACGCAGTATTTT
CDR3aa: CASSPQGAPDTQYF

j_gene: TRBJ1-2
abundance: few
v_gene: TRBV5-6
d_gene: TRBD1
CDR3nt: TGTGCCAGCAGCTACGGACAGGATGCTAACTATGGCTACACCTTC
CDR3aa: CASSYGQDANYGYTF

j_gene: TRBJ2-3
abundance: NA
v_gene: TRBV7-9
d_gene: NA
CDR3nt: TGTGCCAGCAGCCTACAGGGTAGCACAGATACGCAGTATTTT
CDR3aa: CASSLQGSTDTQYF